Listed below are T cell receptor beta chains from one sample, sequenced in a study of shared clonotypes between healthy human individuals. Sequencing used immunoSEQ multiplex PCR; TCRdb keeps in-frame clones, though not all of them. The sample has 2 million to 2.5 million clones, about 90% seen once. The sequencing sample was made of naive CD4+ T cells from PBMCs. These receptors all stem from a man younger than 35 in good health. Some clones in this sample may be carry-over from other donors' samples. Each CDR3 is given with its conserved first and last residue. Fields, in order: clone size, V gene, D gene, J gene, CDR3 protein, CDR3 DNA. A D gene is named only where the DNA matches it firmly. The size entry is marked missing in some rows and otherwise reads once, few, many or a size class.

>.|TRBV5-1|.|TRBJ2-7
CASSLAAPYEQYF
TGCGCCAGCAGCTTGGCAGCACCCTACGAGCAGTACTTC
>.|TRBV7-2|TRBD1|TRBJ1-2
CASSLDGTGTFGYTF
TGTGCCAGCAGCTTAGACGGGACAGGGACGTTTGGCTACACCTTC
>.|TRBV4-1|TRBD1|TRBJ2-3
CASSRGRDSLTDTQYF
TGCGCCAGCAGTAGAGGTAGGGACAGCCTCACAGATACGCAGTATTTT
>.|TRBV5-1|.|TRBJ1-1
CASSLTGMNTEAFF
TGCGCCAGCAGCCTCACAGGGATGAACACTGAAGCTTTCTTT
>.|TRBV19|.|TRBJ1-3
CASTSFGNTIYF
TGTGCCAGTACCTCTTTTGGAAACACCATATATTTT
>.|TRBV19|.|TRBJ2-5
CASSAEEVRETQYF
TGTGCCAGTAGTGCGGAGGAGGTCCGGGAGACCCAGTACTTC
>.|TRBV11-3|.|TRBJ2-4
CASSAQTGLHQYF
TGTGCCAGCAGCGCCCAGACCGGGTTGCATCAGTACTTC
>once|TRBV15|TRBD1|TRBJ2-2
CATSRRTGGTNTGELFF
TGTGCCACCAGCAGGCGAACAGGGGGAACGAACACCGGGGAGCTGTTTTTT
>.|TRBV2|.|TRBJ2-1
CASSTSRDNEQFF
TGTGCCAGCAGTACCTCCAGAGACAATGAGCAGTTCTTC
>few|TRBV27|.|TRBJ2-7
CASSSRGGEQYF
TGTGCCAGCAGCTCAAGGGGAGGCGAGCAGTACTTC
>.|TRBV18|.|TRBJ2-5
CASSPTGTQQETQYF
TGTGCCAGCTCCCCCACTGGGACACAGCAAGAGACCCAGTACTTC
>.|TRBV7-2|TRBD1|TRBJ1-2
CASSPRTGNGYTF
TGTGCCAGCAGCCCCCGGACAGGGAATGGCTACACCTTC
>.|TRBV30|TRBD1|TRBJ1-1
CAGYRGRGRANTEAFF
TGTGCCGGATACCGCGGCAGGGGGAGAGCGAACACTGAAGCTTTCTTT
>.|TRBV2|.|TRBJ2-1
CASGEHNEQFF
TGTGCCAGCGGTGAACACAATGAGCAGTTCTTC
>.|TRBV5-5|.|TRBJ1-1
CASSLAMTEAFF
TGTGCCAGCAGCTTGGCTATGACTGAAGCTTTCTTT
>.|TRBV19|.|TRBJ2-3
CASSIRGSGVALYTDTQYF
TGTGCCAGTAGTATTCGTGGGTCGGGAGTAGCTCTCTACACAGATACGCAGTATTTT
>once|TRBV2|TRBD1|TRBJ2-7
CAGWRQGAGEQYF
TGTGCCGGATGGCGACAGGGGGCTGGAGAGCAGTACTTC
>.|TRBV5-6|TRBD1|TRBJ1-2
CASSGKPGQRYGYTF
TGTGCCAGCAGCGGGAAGCCGGGACAGCGCTATGGCTACACCTTC
>.|TRBV19|.|TRBJ2-3
CASAQGGPRDTQYF
TGTGCCAGCGCACAGGGTGGCCCCCGAGATACGCAGTATTTT
>once|TRBV28|.|TRBJ1-4
CASSGRTAGKEKLFF
TGTGCCAGCAGCGGACGAACCGCCGGGAAGGAAAAACTGTTTTTT
>.|TRBV5-1|TRBD1|TRBJ2-7
CASSLQGARFYEQYF
TGCGCCAGCAGCTTGCAGGGGGCCCGATTCTACGAGCAGTACTTC
>few|TRBV30|TRBD2|TRBJ2-1
CAWSEGLAGVNEQFF
TGTGCCTGGAGTGAGGGACTAGCGGGAGTAAATGAGCAGTTCTTC
>.|TRBV5-1|.|TRBJ2-1
CASSLEGNPRGNEQFF
TGCGCCAGCAGCTTGGAGGGCAACCCAAGGGGGAATGAGCAGTTCTTC
>.|TRBV7-8|.|TRBJ1-5
CASSAMGASNQPQHF
TGTGCCAGCAGCGCCATGGGGGCTAGCAATCAGCCCCAGCATTTT
>few|TRBV30|.|TRBJ1-1
CAWSVLPGRLTAEAFF
TGTGCCTGGAGTGTACTACCAGGACGGCTGACCGCTGAAGCTTTCTTT
>.|TRBV19|TRBD1|TRBJ1-1
CASNFIRGLGRTEAFF
TGTGCCAGTAATTTTATCAGGGGGCTAGGACGGACTGAAGCTTTCTTT
>once|TRBV6-6|.|TRBJ2-7
CATGSSSSYEQYF
TGTGCCACTGGGTCCTCAAGCTCCTACGAGCAGTACTTC
>.|TRBV29-1|TRBD1|TRBJ2-3
CSALGGQGADTQYF
TGCAGCGCCCTAGGGGGACAGGGGGCGGATACGCAGTATTTT
>.|TRBV7-8|.|TRBJ1-1
CASSFLTGTNTEAFF
TGTGCCAGCAGCTTTCTGACAGGAACGAACACTGAAGCTTTCTTT
>.|TRBV7-3|.|TRBJ1-1
CASSMGGMNTEAFF
TGTGCCAGCAGCATGGGGGGTATGAACACTGAAGCTTTCTTT
>.|TRBV27|TRBD1|TRBJ1-2
CASSPLGTELNYGYTF
TGTGCCAGCAGTCCCCTGGGGACAGAACTCAACTATGGCTACACCTTC